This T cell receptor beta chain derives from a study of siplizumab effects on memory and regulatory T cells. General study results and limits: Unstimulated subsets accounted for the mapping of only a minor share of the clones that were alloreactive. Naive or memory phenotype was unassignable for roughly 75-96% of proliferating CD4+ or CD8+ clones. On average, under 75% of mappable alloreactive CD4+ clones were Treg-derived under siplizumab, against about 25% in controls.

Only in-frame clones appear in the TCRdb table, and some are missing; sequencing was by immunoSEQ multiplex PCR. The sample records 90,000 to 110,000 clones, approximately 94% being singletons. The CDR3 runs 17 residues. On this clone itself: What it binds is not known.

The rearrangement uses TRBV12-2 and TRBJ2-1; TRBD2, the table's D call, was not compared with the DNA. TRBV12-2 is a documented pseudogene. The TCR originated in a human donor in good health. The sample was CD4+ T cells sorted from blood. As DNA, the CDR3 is TGTGCAAGTCGGGTATCGGGACTAGCGGGAGAGGGAAATGAGCAGTTCTTC. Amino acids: CASRVSGLAGEGNEQFF.